This T cell receptor beta chain was recovered during a study of cytomegalovirus exposure and HLA in healthy donors. The germline V gene encodes CDR1 GTSNPN and CDR2 SVGIG (reference sequence). Trimming shortened V by 5 bases and J by 2 bases, and 10 bases separated the two germline ends. This CDR3 is built from 13 residues. Concerning this clone itself: The antigen remains undetermined.

13 Jbeta primers and 60 Vbeta primers were used for the PCR. Method: immunoSEQ multiplex PCR; TCRdb's copy keeps in-frame clones and lacks some. The table has some 150,000 clones, 79% seen once. General study results and limits: HLA restriction was apparent for most CMV-associated TCR beta chains in a later analysis. Upon later analysis, TCR association rates were observed to vary by HLA locus, being highest for DRB1 and lowest for HLA-C.

This sequence was found in a male donor in good health and CMV-seronegative. Sequencing was performed on PBMCs. The genes are TRBV30 and TRBJ2-1, with unresolved D. The CDR3 region has the DNA TGTGCCTGGGGGCAGGATACCTACAATGAGCAGTTCTTC. Protein: CAWGQDTYNEQFF.